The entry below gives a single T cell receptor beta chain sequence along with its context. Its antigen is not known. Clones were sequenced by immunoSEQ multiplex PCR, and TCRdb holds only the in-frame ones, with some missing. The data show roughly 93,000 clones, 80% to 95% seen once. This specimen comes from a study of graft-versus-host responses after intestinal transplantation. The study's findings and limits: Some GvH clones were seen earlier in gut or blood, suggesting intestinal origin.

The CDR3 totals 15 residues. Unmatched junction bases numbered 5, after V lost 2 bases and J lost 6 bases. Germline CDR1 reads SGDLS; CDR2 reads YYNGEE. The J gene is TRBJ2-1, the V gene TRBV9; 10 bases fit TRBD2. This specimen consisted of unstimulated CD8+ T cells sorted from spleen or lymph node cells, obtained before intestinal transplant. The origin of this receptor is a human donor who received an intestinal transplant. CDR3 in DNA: TGTGCCAGCAGCGTTAGCGGGGGGAGACGCAATGAGCAGTTCTTC. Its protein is CASSVSGGRRNEQFF.